These 19 T cell receptor beta chains were all obtained from the same sample, sequenced in a study of cytomegalovirus exposure and HLA in healthy donors (dated by TCRdb to the late 2010s). The protocol used for the library was the immunoSEQ multiplex PCR assay. A mixture of 60 forward primers for TCR Vbeta segments and 13 reverse primers for TCR Jbeta segments was used in the multiplex PCR. As stored in TCRdb, this immuneACCESS dataset retains in-frame rearrangements with V and J assigned. A fraction of the clones does not appear; measured against another copy, unresolved V genes explain less than half of the discrepancy, and the remainder lacks a known reason. The sample contains 100,000 or so clones, more than 60% of them found a single time. Around 8.6% of the sample lies in the top ten. Source material: PBMCs. Source of these receptors: a woman aged 35 to 49 in good health and CMV-seropositive.

This sequence joins TRBV28 and TRBJ1-1; TRBD1 aligns across 9 bases. Unmatched junction bases numbered 6, after V lost 6 bases and J lost 10 bases. The CDR3 length is 12 residues. The V gene's germline CDR1 is MDHEN and CDR2 SYDVKM. The CDR3 is CASRALDRGAFF. CDR3 in DNA: TGTGCCAGCAGAGCTCTGGACAGGGGAGCTTTCTTT.

This clone was picked up a small number of times. This chain uses TRBV5-6 with TRBJ1-3, with 7 bases identical to TRBD1. Per germline, CDR1 SGHDT and CDR2 YYEEEE. This CDR3 is 15 amino acids long. Unmatched junction bases numbered 5, after V lost 0 bases and J lost 5 bases. CDR3 bases: TGTGCCAGCAGCTTGGACGGGACAGAGAGAAACACCATATATTTT. Its translation: CASSLDGTERNTIYF.

This sequence joins TRBV27 and TRBJ1-3, with TRBD1 identical over 8 bases. Per germline, CDR1 MNHEY and CDR2 SMNVEV (reference sequence). Unmatched junction bases numbered 4, after V lost 2 bases and J lost 4 bases. The CDR3 consists of 15 residues. Here the CDR3 reads CASSLSRTGGNTIYF. DNA for the CDR3: TGTGCCAGCAGTTTAAGTCGGACAGGGGGAAACACCATATATTTT.

A note on this clone: This sample includes further DNA sequences coding for the same CDR3. The chain combines TRBV28 with TRBJ2-3; D unresolved. The germline V and J ends were trimmed by 4 bases and 3 bases, with 5 bases remaining between them. The CDR3 contains 12 residues. Germline assignment: CDR1 MDHEN and CDR2 SYDVKM. CDR3 in DNA: TGTGCCAGCAGTTCAAATACAGATACGCAGTATTTT. The encoded protein is CASSSNTDTQYF.

This clone was recorded only once. V is TRBV2 and J is TRBJ1-5, with a possible D match to TRBD1 (5 bases). From germline, CDR1 is SNHLY and CDR2 FYNNEI. V dropped 6 bases and J dropped 4 bases, with 10 bases sitting between them. The CDR3 loop spans 13 amino acids. The DNA for the CDR3 is TGTGCCAGCAGCCTGGCAGGGAATCAGCCCCAGCATTTT. Translating gives CASSLAGNQPQHF.

This clone was detected once. The V gene is TRBV5-1, the J gene TRBJ2-3; 7 nucleotides match TRBD2. Germline assignment: CDR1 SGHRS and CDR2 YFSETQ. V dropped 2 bases and J dropped 5; count of bases not matched to a gene: 5. This CDR3 is 14 amino acids long. CDR3 in DNA: TGCGCCAGCAGCTTTGACAGCGGGGAAGATACGCAGTATTTT. It is translated as CASSFDSGEDTQYF.

The chain has TRBV18 and TRBJ2-7; TRBD1 is a possible D gene (6 bases). CDR3 size: 15 residues. The V and J ends lost 1 base and 4 bases respectively, with 14 bases between them. CDR1 and CDR2 from the germline V gene are KGHSH and LQKENI. The DNA of the CDR3 is TGTGCCAGCTCACCACGGGGCAGGGGAAGGTACGAGCAGTACTTC. Translated: CASSPRGRGRYEQYF. The full variable domain, rest sourced from reference TRBV18 and TRBJ2-7, is NAGVMQNPRHLVRRRGQEARLRCSPMKGHSHVYWYRQLPEEGLKFMVYLQKENIIDESGMPKERFSAEFPKEGPSILRIQQVVRGDSAAYFCASSPRGRGRYEQYFGPGTRLTVT.

The chain uses TRBV7-8 and TRBJ2-3; possibly TRBD1 for D (5 bases). V was cut by 5 bases and J by 2 bases, with 14 bases left in between. Germline V CDR1 and CDR2: SGHVS, FQNEAQ. This CDR3 has 15 residues. The CDR3 loop is CASSPGYYFTDTQYF. CDR3 nucleotide sequence: TGTGCCAGCAGCCCAGGGTACTATTTCACAGATACGCAGTATTTT.

This clone was seen only a few times. This chain links TRBV6-1 with TRBJ1-1, with 7 bases aligning to TRBD1. CDR1 MNHNS and CDR2 SASEGT come from the germline V gene. This CDR3 has 14 residues. V shed 0 bases, J shed 7 bases, and the junction held 5 bases outside the gene matches. CDR3 amino acids: CASSEAGGYGEAFF. Here the CDR3 DNA reads TGTGCCAGCAGTGAAGCAGGGGGCTACGGTGAAGCTTTCTTT.

The chain has TRBV5-4 and TRBJ2-3; 8 bases map to TRBD2. The CDR3 is made up of 15 amino acids. Per the germline V gene, CDR1 is SGHNT and CDR2 is YYREEE (reference sequence). V shed 4 bases, J shed 5 bases, and the junction held 9 bases outside the gene matches. This CDR3 is CASSPGGDQGDTQYF. In DNA form, the CDR3 reads TGTGCCAGCAGCCCGGGGGGGGACCAGGGAGATACGCAGTATTTT.

This chain connects TRBV5-6 to TRBJ2-3, with a possible D match to TRBD2 (5 bases). This CDR3 has 14 residues. Germline CDR1 SGHDT, CDR2 YYEEEE. V was trimmed by 4 bases and J by 0 bases, leaving 9 bases between them. The CDR3 bases are TGTGCCAGCAGCCCGACTAAAAGCACAGATACGCAGTATTTT. Amino acid sequence: CASSPTKSTDTQYF.

This chain uses TRBV2 with TRBJ2-1; 7 nucleotides agree with TRBD1. The trim removed 3 bases at V and 5 bases at J, leaving 16 bases unmatched. CDR3 length: 18 amino acids. The germline gives CDR1 SNHLY, CDR2 FYNNEI. The DNA for the CDR3 is TGTGCCAGCAGTGACCTACTCTCGAGGGGGCAACTGGACAATGAGCAGTTCTTC. Its translation is CASSDLLSRGQLDNEQFF.

J is TRBJ1-1 and V is TRBV11-2; D call uncertain. There are 12 residues in the CDR3. Trimming took 1 base from V and 6 from J, leaving 6 bases between them. The V gene's germline CDR1 is SGHAT and CDR2 FQNNGV. CDR3 residues: CASSLVDSEAFF. The CDR3 region has the DNA TGTGCCAGCAGCTTAGTCGACTCTGAAGCTTTCTTT.

This chain connects TRBV28 to TRBJ2-7; TRBD2 is a possible D gene (5 bases). This CDR3 contains 13 residues. Deletions cut 8 bases from V and 6 bases from J, with 17 bases between. Germline CDR1 MDHEN, CDR2 SYDVKM. In nucleotides, the CDR3 is TGTGCCAGCGTTGGTGTTCTAGCAAGCGAGCAGTACTTC. Amino acids: CASVGVLASEQYF.

The chain links TRBV2 to TRBJ2-5; perhaps TRBD1 as D (5 bases). V was clipped by 6 bases and J by 3 bases, with 14 bases between them. The germline V gene has CDR1 SNHLY and CDR2 FYNNEI. This CDR3 has 14 residues. CDR3 residues: CASSLRQSEETQYF. CDR3 in DNA: TGTGCCAGCAGCCTCCGACAGAGTGAAGAGACCCAGTACTTC.

The chain has TRBV28 and TRBJ2-5; TRBD1 is a possible D gene (6 bases). The V and J ends lost 4 bases and 0 bases respectively, with 12 bases between them. This CDR3 region has 15 residues. CDR1 is MDHEN and CDR2 is SYDVKM in the germline V gene. In nucleotides, the CDR3 is TGTGCCAGCAGTTCGCGGACAGTGTACCAAGAGACCCAGTACTTC. Translated, it gives CASSSRTVYQETQYF.

The chain has TRBV9 and TRBJ2-5; TRBD1 matches at 8 bases. The CDR3 covers 13 residues. V lost 5 bases, J lost 3 bases, and 3 bases stayed unmatched. Germline CDR1 is SGDLS and CDR2 is YYNGEE. This CDR3 is CASSPDREETQYF. CDR3 DNA: TGTGCCAGCAGTCCGGACAGGGAAGAGACCCAGTACTTC.

The chain recombines TRBV28 with TRBJ2-1; 9 bases align to TRBD2. CDR3 length: 13 residues. J was trimmed by 9 bases and V by 5 bases; bases with no gene match: 5. Per the germline V gene, CDR1 is MDHEN and CDR2 is SYDVKM. This CDR3 is CASSLAGFGEQFF. The CDR3 coding sequence is TGTGCCAGCAGTCTAGCGGGGTTCGGTGAGCAGTTCTTC.

The chain recombines TRBV11-2 with TRBJ1-1, with 7 nucleotides matching TRBD1. J gave up 7 bases and V 4 bases, and 6 bases lay outside the gene matches. The CDR3 contains 13 residues. Germline CDR1 and CDR2: SGHAT and FQNNGV. DNA of the CDR3: TGTGCCAGCAGCTCGACAGGGTACGGTGAAGCTTTCTTT. It translates to CASSSTGYGEAFF.